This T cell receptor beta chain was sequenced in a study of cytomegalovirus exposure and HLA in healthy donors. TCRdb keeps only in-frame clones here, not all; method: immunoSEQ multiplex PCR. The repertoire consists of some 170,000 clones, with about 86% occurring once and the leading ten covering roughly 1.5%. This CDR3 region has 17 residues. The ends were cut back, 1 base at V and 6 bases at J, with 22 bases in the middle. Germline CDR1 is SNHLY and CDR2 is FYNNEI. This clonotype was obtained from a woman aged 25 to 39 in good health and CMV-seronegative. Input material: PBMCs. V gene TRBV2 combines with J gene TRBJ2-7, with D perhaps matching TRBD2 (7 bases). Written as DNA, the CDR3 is TGTGCCAGCAGTGAAGTCCAAAATCCGGGGGGCTTGATCGAGCAGTACTTC. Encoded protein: CASSEVQNPGGLIEQYF.